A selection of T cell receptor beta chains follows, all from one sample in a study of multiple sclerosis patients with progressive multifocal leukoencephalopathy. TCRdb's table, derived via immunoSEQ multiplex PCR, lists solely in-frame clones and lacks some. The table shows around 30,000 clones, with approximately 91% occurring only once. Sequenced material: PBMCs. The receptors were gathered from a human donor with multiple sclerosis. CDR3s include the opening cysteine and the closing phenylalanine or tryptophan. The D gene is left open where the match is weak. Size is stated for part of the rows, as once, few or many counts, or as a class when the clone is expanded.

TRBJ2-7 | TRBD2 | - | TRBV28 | TGTGCCAGCAGTGAGCCTAGCGGGCGATACGAGCAGTACTTC | CASSEPSGRYEQYF
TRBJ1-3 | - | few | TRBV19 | TGTGCCAGCCTCCACAGACCCTCTGGAAACACCATATATTTT | CASLHRPSGNTIYF
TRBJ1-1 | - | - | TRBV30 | TGTGCCTGGAGTGTACAAGTGGCTGAAGCTTTCTTT | CAWSVQVAEAFF
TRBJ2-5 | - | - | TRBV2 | TGTGCCAGCAGTGAAACTGAAGAGACCCAGTACTTC | CASSETEETQYF
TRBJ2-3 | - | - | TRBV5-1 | TGCGCCAGCAGCAAAGGGCCCAGCACAGATACGCAGTATTTT | CASSKGPSTDTQYF
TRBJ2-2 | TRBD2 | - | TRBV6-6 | TGTGCCAGCAGTTACGCGGGAGCTAGCACCGGGGAGCTGTTTTTT | CASSYAGASTGELFF
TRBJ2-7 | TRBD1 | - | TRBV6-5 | TGTGCCAGCAGTTACGTCCGGACAGGGGTAAGCGAGCAGTACTTC | CASSYVRTGVSEQYF
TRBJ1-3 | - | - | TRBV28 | TGTGCCAGCAGTTATACGGGGGGCTCTGGAAACACCATATATTTT | CASSYTGGSGNTIYF
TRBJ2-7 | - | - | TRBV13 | TGTGCCAGCAGCCTCGGGAGCTCCTACGAGCAGTACTTC | CASSLGSSYEQYF
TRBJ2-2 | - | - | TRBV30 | TGTGCCTGGAGTGTAACTCCCGACACCGGGGAGCTGTTTTTT | CAWSVTPDTGELFF
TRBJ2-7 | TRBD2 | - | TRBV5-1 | TGCGCCAGCAGCTGGACTAGCGACAGCTCCTACGAGCAGTACTTC | CASSWTSDSSYEQYF
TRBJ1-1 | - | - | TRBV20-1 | TGCAGTGCTAGGGGGCTGGGCGGAGCTTTCTTT | CSARGLGGAFF
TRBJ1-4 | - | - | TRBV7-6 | TGTGCCAGCACCCGAAGCCCGGGAAATGAAAAACTGTTTTTT | CASTRSPGNEKLFF
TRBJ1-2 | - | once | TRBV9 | TGTGCCAGCAGCGAGACGGCGGCGAACTATGGCTACACCTTC | CASSETAANYGYTF
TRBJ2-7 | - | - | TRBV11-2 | TGTGCCAGCAGCTCAACAACTTGGGACGGGTACGAGCAGTACTTC | CASSSTTWDGYEQYF
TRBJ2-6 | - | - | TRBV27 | TGTGCCAGCAGAGCACCGACCCACTCTGGGGCCAACGTCCTGACTTTC | CASRAPTHSGANVLTF
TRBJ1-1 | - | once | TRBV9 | TGTGCCAGCAGCGTAGGGACACTCGCTGAAGCTTTCTTT | CASSVGTLAEAFF
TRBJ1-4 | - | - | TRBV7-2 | TGTGCCAGCAGCTTAGCAAAGGGGTATCATGAAAAACTGTTTTTT | CASSLAKGYHEKLFF
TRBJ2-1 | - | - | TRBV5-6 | TGTGCCAGCACCCAGGGCCTTAATGAGCAGTTCTTC | CASTQGLNEQFF
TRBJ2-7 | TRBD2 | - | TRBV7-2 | TGTGCCAGCAGCTTACAGCGGGATTCTCTCGGCGAGCAGTACTTC | CASSLQRDSLGEQYF